The rows below give T cell receptor beta chains drawn from one sample of a study of CD8 T cells in ankylosing spondylitis. TCRdb fed the 5' RACE reads into MiXCR, producing one record per CDR3 protein. In the table there are more than 650,000 distinct CDR3 sequences, roughly 12% of which are singletons. The sequenced sample consisted of blood, either unsorted or a sorted T cell fraction (not recorded which). Every receptor here comes from a male donor with ankylosing spondylitis. Both conserved end residues are part of each CDR3. D genes are given only for firm matches. The size entry is marked missing in some rows and otherwise reads once, few, many or a size class.

many,.,TRBV29-1,TRBJ2-1,CSVEDRGLGQFF,TGCAGCGTTGAAGATCGCGGGTTGGGGCAGTTCTTC
few,TRBD2,TRBV20-1,TRBJ2-5,CSARLGTTKETQYF,TGCAGTGCTAGATTGGGGACTACCAAAGAGACCCAGTACTTC
few,TRBD2,TRBV20-1,TRBJ2-3,CSARHSGLGTDTQYF,TGCAGTGCTAGGCATAGCGGGTTGGGCACAGATACGCAGTATTTT
.,TRBD1,TRBV4-2,TRBJ2-7,CASSQDGGTGALYEQYF,TGTGCCAGCAGCCAAGATGGAGGGACAGGGGCTCTCTACGAGCAGTACTTC
.,.,TRBV12-3/TRBV12-4,TRBJ2-3,CASSLAVDPGTDTQYF,TGTGCCAGCAGTCTCGCCGTGGACCCGGGCACAGATACGCAGTATTTT
few,.,TRBV5-1,TRBJ2-5,CASSIGQEGETQYF,TGCGCCAGCAGCATAGGACAGGAGGGAGAGACCCAGTACTTC
.,.,TRBV7-3,TRBJ2-5,CASSSRAQETQYF,TGTGCCAGCAGCTCCCGGGCACAAGAGACCCAGTACTTC
.,TRBD1,TRBV7-2,TRBJ1-2,CASSLATGGGGYTF,TGTGCCAGCAGTTTAGCGACAGGGGGCGGCGGCTACACCTTC
.,TRBD1,TRBV6-1,TRBJ1-2,CASNLDRGRDGYTF,TGTGCCAGCAACTTGGACAGGGGGCGGGATGGCTACACCTTC
many,.,TRBV29-1,TRBJ1-2,CSVGGLPYGYTF,TGCAGCGTTGGTGGCCTCCCTTATGGCTACACCTTC
.,.,TRBV20-1,TRBJ1-1,CSARDRGGADTEAFF,TGCAGTGCTAGAGATCGGGGGGGGGCTGACACTGAAGCTTTCTTT
.,.,TRBV15,TRBJ2-7,CATSRSRASLNYEQYF,TGTGCCACCAGCAGGTCGAGGGCAAGCCTAAACTACGAGCAGTACTTC
few,TRBD1,TRBV5-1,TRBJ2-5,CATNRGHGETQYF,TGCGCCACCAACAGGGGGCACGGAGAGACCCAGTACTTC
.,TRBD2,TRBV2,TRBJ2-1,CASILAGNSYNEQFF,TGTGCCAGCATACTAGCGGGGAACTCCTACAATGAGCAGTTCTTC
few,.,TRBV20-1,TRBJ2-1,CSARALAQKQFF,TGCAGTGCTAGAGCCTTGGCGCAGAAGCAGTTCTTC
.,.,TRBV11-3,TRBJ2-3,CASSSSSRDSLYF,TGTGCCAGCAGCTCTTCCAGTAGGGACTCCTTATATTTT
once,.,TRBV20-1,TRBJ1-2,CSASTTHNYGYTF,TGCAGTGCTAGTACTACACACAACTATGGCTACACCTTC
many,.,TRBV4-3,TRBJ2-1,CASSQGFSTRSGEQFF,TGCGCCAGCAGCCAAGGTTTCTCGACTAGATCGGGTGAGCAGTTCTTC
.,TRBD1,TRBV2,TRBJ2-5,CASSGTGGFGETQYF,TGTGCCAGCAGTGGGACAGGGGGATTCGGAGAGACCCAGTACTTC
many,TRBD1,TRBV6-5,TRBJ2-5,CASSYSADRGWAQETQYF,TGTGCCAGCAGTTACTCAGCGGACAGGGGTTGGGCCCAAGAGACCCAGTACTTC
few,TRBD2,TRBV27,TRBJ2-1,CASSRISTSGRGAEQFF,TGTGCCAGCAGTCGAATCTCCACTAGCGGGAGGGGAGCTGAGCAGTTCTTC
.,.,TRBV7-9,TRBJ2-2,CASSRRGGINTGELFF,TGTGCCAGCAGCCGACGTGGGGGGATTAACACCGGGGAGCTGTTTTTT
.,TRBD2,TRBV20-1,TRBJ2-3,CSARDSVAGPDTQYF,TGCAGTGCTAGAGATTCAGTAGCGGGGCCAGATACGCAGTATTTT
.,TRBD2,TRBV30,TRBJ2-3,CAFVPSGKIDTQYF,TGTGCCTTCGTCCCCAGCGGGAAGATAGATACGCAGTATTTT
few,TRBD2,TRBV20-1,TRBJ2-1,CSARDPLATRGNEQFF,TGCAGTGCTAGAGACCCACTAGCGACGAGAGGGAATGAGCAGTTCTTC
few,.,TRBV10-3,TRBJ1-4,CAISESLQGYEKLFF,TGTGCCATCAGTGAGTCACTTCAGGGGTATGAAAAACTGTTTTTT
few,.,TRBV9,TRBJ2-7,CASSVELQGPQYF,TGTGCCAGCAGCGTAGAACTCCAGGGCCCACAGTACTTC
once,.,TRBV6-2/TRBV6-3,TRBJ1-1,CASSYSLTYEAFF,TGTGCCAGCAGTTACTCGCTCACCTATGAAGCTTTCTTT
.,.,TRBV20-1,TRBJ2-3,CSAREFESTDTQYF,TGCAGTGCGAGGGAGTTCGAAAGCACAGATACGCAGTATTTT
many,TRBD2,TRBV5-1,TRBJ2-7,CASSPLLAGESYEQYF,TGCGCCAGCAGTCCCCTCCTAGCGGGAGAGTCCTACGAGCAGTACTTC
.,TRBD1,TRBV6-2/TRBV6-3,TRBJ2-2,CASTYEGTGGANTGELFF,TGTGCCAGCACCTACGAAGGGACAGGGGGCGCGAACACCGGGGAGCTGTTTTTT
few,.,TRBV28,TRBJ1-5,CASSLIQAPSNQPQHF,TGTGCCAGCAGTCTCATACAGGCCCCTAGCAATCAGCCCCAGCATTTT
many,TRBD2,TRBV29-1,TRBJ2-3,CSVDGTSGSDTQYF,TGCAGCGTTGATGGGACTAGCGGGAGTGATACGCAGTATTTT
.,.,TRBV6-1,TRBJ1-5,CASSEGRGGFNQPQHF,TGTGCCAGCAGTGAAGGAAGAGGAGGCTTCAATCAGCCCCAGCATTTT
.,.,TRBV7-2,TRBJ2-7,CASSARSARDSYEQYF,TGTGCCAGCAGCGCGAGGTCAGCCCGTGACTCCTACGAGCAGTACTTC
.,.,TRBV6-1,TRBJ1-5,CASTPLGYSNQPQHF,TGTGCCAGCACCCCGTTAGGCTATAGCAATCAGCCCCAGCATTTT
.,.,TRBV7-2,TRBJ2-7,CASSLTSAHEQYF,TGTGCCAGCAGCTTGACATCGGCCCACGAGCAGTACTTC
.,.,TRBV18,TRBJ2-3,CASTPGSGADTQYF,TGTGCCAGCACGCCGGGATCCGGAGCAGATACGCAGTATTTT
.,TRBD2,TRBV27,TRBJ2-7,CASSPFSGGERSYEQYF,TGTGCCAGCAGCCCTTTTTCTGGGGGGGAAAGGTCCTACGAGCAGTACTTC
.,TRBD1,TRBV7-2,TRBJ2-7,CASSPDRVVREQYF,TGTGCCAGCAGCCCCGACAGGGTGGTTCGCGAGCAGTACTTC
few,TRBD2,TRBV7-7,TRBJ2-1,CASSALLAGSYNEQFF,TGTGCTAGCAGCGCACTACTAGCGGGATCCTACAATGAGCAGTTCTTC
.,TRBD2,TRBV20-1,TRBJ2-1,CSARGAGGPDEQFF,TGCAGTGCTAGAGGGGCGGGAGGGCCGGATGAGCAGTTCTTC
.,.,TRBV4-2,TRBJ2-1,CASSQDLPLENEQFF,TGTGCCAGCAGCCAAGATCTCCCTCTAGAAAATGAGCAGTTCTTC
many,.,TRBV18,TRBJ2-3,CASSPRTDGTDTQYF,TGTGCCAGCTCACCACGGACGGACGGCACAGATACGCAGTATTTT
few,TRBD2,TRBV12-3/TRBV12-4,TRBJ2-2,CASSLLSGRADTGELFF,TGTGCCAGCAGTCTCCTTAGCGGGAGGGCCGACACCGGGGAGCTGTTTTTT
many,.,TRBV24-1,TRBJ2-1,CATRSSSYNEQFF,TGTGCCACCAGGTCTAGCTCCTACAATGAGCAGTTCTTC
.,TRBD1,TRBV5-1,TRBJ1-5,CASSWTGIDQPQHF,TGCGCCAGCAGCTGGACAGGGATCGATCAGCCCCAGCATTTT
.,.,TRBV24-1,TRBJ2-5,CATSDLSGTQYF,TGTGCCACCAGTGATTTGTCGGGGACCCAGTACTTC
many,.,TRBV20-1,TRBJ2-5,CSARQPDSAGETQYF,TGCAGTGCTAGACAACCGGACAGTGCAGGAGAGACCCAGTACTTC
.,.,TRBV10-3,TRBJ1-5,CATGRGSGQPQHF,TGTGCCACCGGAAGGGGGTCAGGGCAGCCCCAGCATTTT
.,TRBD1,TRBV5-1,TRBJ2-7,CASSTDRALGEQYF,TGCGCCAGCAGCACGGACAGGGCCCTCGGCGAGCAGTACTTC
.,.,TRBV5-1,TRBJ2-7,CASSRQGPEQYF,TGCGCCAGCAGCAGGCAGGGCCCCGAGCAGTACTTC
few,TRBD1,TRBV5-1,TRBJ2-6,CASSLAGTGWSGANVLTF,TGCGCCAGCAGCTTGGCTGGGACAGGGTGGTCTGGGGCCAACGTCCTGACTTTC
few,.,TRBV4-3,TRBJ2-1,CASSQDHEREQFF,TGCGCCAGCAGCCAAGATCACGAAAGGGAGCAGTTCTTC
many,.,TRBV20-1,TRBJ1-2,CSAIGVPPYGYTF,TGCAGTGCTATAGGGGTCCCCCCCTATGGCTACACCTTC